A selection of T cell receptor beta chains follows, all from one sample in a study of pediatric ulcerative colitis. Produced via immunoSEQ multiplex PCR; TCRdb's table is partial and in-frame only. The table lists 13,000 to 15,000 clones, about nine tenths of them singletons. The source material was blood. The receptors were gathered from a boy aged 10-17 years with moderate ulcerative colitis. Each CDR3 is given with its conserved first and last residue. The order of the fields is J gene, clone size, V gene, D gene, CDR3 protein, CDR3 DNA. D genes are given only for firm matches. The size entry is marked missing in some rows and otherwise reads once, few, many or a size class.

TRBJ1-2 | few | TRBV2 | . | CASRKDSMPHGYTF | TGTGCCAGCAGGAAGGACAGTATGCCCCATGGCTACACCTTC
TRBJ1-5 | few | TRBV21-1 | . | CASSKSFGDRVGNQPQHF | TGTGCCAGCAGCAAGAGCTTTGGGGACAGGGTGGGCAATCAGCCCCAGCATTTT
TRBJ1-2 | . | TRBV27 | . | CASRLRDGWDYGYTF | TGTGCCAGCAGGTTGAGGGACGGTTGGGACTATGGCTACACCTTC
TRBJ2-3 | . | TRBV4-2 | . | CASSQSNRADTDTQYF | TGTGCCAGCAGCCAATCAAACAGGGCAGACACAGATACGCAGTATTTT
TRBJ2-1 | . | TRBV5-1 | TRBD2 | CASSLELAAPYNEQFF | TGCGCCAGCAGCTTAGAGCTAGCGGCTCCCTACAATGAGCAGTTCTTC
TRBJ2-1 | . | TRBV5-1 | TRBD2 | CASSWTAGDYNEQFF | TGCGCCAGCAGCTGGACAGCGGGAGACTACAATGAGCAGTTCTTC
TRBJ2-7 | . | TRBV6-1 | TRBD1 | CASSGVPGQGNSYEQYF | TGTGCCAGCAGTGGCGTCCCGGGACAGGGGAACTCCTACGAGCAGTACTTC
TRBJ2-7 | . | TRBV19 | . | CASSISGIPPYEQYF | TGTGCCAGTAGTATCTCGGGTATACCTCCCTACGAGCAGTACTTC
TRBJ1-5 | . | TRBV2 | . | CASSVLGNSNQPQHF | TGTGCCAGCAGTGTTCTTGGGAATAGCAATCAGCCCCAGCATTTT
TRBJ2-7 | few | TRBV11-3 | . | CASSSAQGGEQYF | TGTGCCAGCAGCTCCGCTCAAGGAGGCGAGCAGTACTTC
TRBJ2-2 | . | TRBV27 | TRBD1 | CASSLLGGNGELFF | TGTGCCAGCAGTTTACTAGGGGGCAACGGGGAGCTGTTTTTT
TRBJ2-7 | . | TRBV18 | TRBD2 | CASSPGGNEQYF | TGTGCCAGCTCGCCCGGGGGGAACGAGCAGTACTTC
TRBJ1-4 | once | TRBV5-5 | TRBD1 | CASSLDRGTGANEKLFF | TGTGCCAGCAGCTTAGACAGGGGGACGGGAGCTAATGAAAAACTGTTTTTT
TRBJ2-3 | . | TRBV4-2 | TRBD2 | CASSPSGGATDTQYF | TGTGCCAGCAGCCCTAGCGGGGGGGCCACAGATACGCAGTATTTT
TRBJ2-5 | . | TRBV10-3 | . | CAISPDRQGGPQETQYF | TGTGCCATCAGTCCGGACAGGCAAGGGGGGCCCCAAGAGACCCAGTACTTC
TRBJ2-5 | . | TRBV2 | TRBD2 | CARSSASGEETQYF | TGTGCCCGAAGCAGCGCTAGCGGGGAAGAGACCCAGTACTTC
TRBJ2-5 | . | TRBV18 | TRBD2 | CASSPLVGGAYQETQYF | TGTGCCAGCTCACCACTGGTCGGGGGGGCGTACCAAGAGACCCAGTACTTC
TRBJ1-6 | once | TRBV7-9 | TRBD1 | CASTDGTGGAGPLHF | TGTGCCAGCACTGATGGGACAGGGGGCGCCGGACCCCTCCACTTT
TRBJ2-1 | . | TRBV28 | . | CASSSTLSLEQFF | TGTGCCAGCAGCTCCACCCTATCCTTGGAGCAGTTCTTC
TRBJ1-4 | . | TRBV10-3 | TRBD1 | CAIQGGANEKLFF | TGTGCCATTCAGGGGGGAGCTAATGAAAAACTGTTTTTT
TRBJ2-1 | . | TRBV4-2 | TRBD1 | CASSQPGQGLNEQFF | TGTGCCAGCAGCCAACCGGGACAGGGCCTCAATGAGCAGTTCTTC
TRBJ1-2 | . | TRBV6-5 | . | CASSYGRDYGYTF | TGTGCCAGCAGTTACGGGAGGGACTATGGCTACACCTTC
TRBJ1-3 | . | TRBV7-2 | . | CASSLSRGSGNTIYF | TGTGCCAGCAGTTTAAGTCGTGGCTCTGGAAACACCATATATTTT
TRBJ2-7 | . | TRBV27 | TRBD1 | CASSLTGGYEQYF | TGTGCCAGCAGTTTGACAGGGGGGTACGAGCAGTACTTC
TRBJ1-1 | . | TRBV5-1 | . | CASSLGVSTEAFF | TGCGCCAGCAGCCTAGGGGTTTCCACTGAAGCTTTCTTT
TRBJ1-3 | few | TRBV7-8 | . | CASSLGPGPGNTIYF | TGTGCCAGCAGCTTAGGTCCAGGGCCCGGAAACACCATATATTTT
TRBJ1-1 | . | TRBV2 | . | CATTPGVAEAFF | TGTGCCACGACACCGGGGGTCGCTGAAGCTTTCTTT
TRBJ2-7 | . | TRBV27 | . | CASSLQVFYEQYF | TGTGCCAGCAGTCTACAGGTGTTCTACGAGCAGTACTTC
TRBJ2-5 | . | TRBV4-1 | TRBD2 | CASSQGLAKETQYF | TGCGCCAGCAGCCAAGGACTAGCGAAAGAGACCCAGTACTTC
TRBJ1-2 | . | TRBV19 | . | CASSIDHYLNYGYTF | TGTGCCAGTAGTATAGATCACTACCTGAACTATGGCTACACCTTC
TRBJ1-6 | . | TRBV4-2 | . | CASSQDQGTYNSPLHF | TGTGCCAGCAGCCAAGATCAGGGTACCTATAATTCACCCCTCCACTTT